The sequence of this T cell receptor beta chain was determined in a study of cytomegalovirus exposure and HLA in healthy donors. Germline V gene data show CDR1 as SGHTA and CDR2 as FQGNSA. Trimming removed 3 bases at V and 9 bases at J, with 6 bases between. This CDR3 contains 11 residues. The PCR made use of 60 Vbeta and 13 Jbeta primers. Using immunoSEQ multiplex PCR, the repertoire was profiled, and TCRdb retains in-frame clones only, with some absent. The sample consists of around 86,000 clones, over 65% of them appearing once. V gene TRBV7-2 combines with J gene TRBJ2-1, with D hard to call. Input material: PBMCs. This TCR was sampled from a man in his fifties or sixties in good health and CMV-seropositive. The DNA of the CDR3 is TGTGCCAGCAGCTTGAACTTTGAGCAGTTCTTC. Translation: CASSLNFEQFF.